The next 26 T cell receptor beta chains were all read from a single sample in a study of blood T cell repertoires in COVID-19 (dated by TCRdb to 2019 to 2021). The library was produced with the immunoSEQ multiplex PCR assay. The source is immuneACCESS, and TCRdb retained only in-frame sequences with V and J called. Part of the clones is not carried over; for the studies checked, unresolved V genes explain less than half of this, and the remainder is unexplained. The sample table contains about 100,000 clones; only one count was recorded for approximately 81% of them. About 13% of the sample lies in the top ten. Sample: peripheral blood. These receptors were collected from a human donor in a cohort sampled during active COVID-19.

This CDR3 reads CASSLGTSGGTYEQYF. The CDR3 DNA is TGCGCCAGCAGCTTGGGGACTAGCGGGGGGACCTACGAGCAGTACTTC. The chain carries TRBV5-1 and TRBJ2-7; 14 positions match TRBD2. This CDR3 spans 16 amino acids. The V and J ends lost 0 bases and 2 bases, in that order; junction bases with no gene match: 1. CDR1 and CDR2 (germline): SGHRS, YFSETQ.

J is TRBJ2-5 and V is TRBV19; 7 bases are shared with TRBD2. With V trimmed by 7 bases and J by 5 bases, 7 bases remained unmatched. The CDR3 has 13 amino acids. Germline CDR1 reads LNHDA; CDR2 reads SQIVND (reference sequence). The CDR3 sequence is CASNLAGEETQYF. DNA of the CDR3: TGTGCCAGTAATCTGGCGGGAGAGGAGACCCAGTACTTC.

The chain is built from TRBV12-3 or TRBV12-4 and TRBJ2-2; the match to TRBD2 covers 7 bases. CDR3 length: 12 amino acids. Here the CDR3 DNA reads TGTGTCGGGGGGACCAACACCGGGGAGCTGTTTTTT. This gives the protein CVGGTNTGELFF.

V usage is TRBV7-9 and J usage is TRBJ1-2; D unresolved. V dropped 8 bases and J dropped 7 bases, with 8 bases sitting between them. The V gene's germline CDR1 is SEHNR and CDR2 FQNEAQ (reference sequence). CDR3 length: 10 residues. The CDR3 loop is CASPLSGYTF. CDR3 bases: TGTGCCAGCCCCCTCTCTGGCTACACCTTC.

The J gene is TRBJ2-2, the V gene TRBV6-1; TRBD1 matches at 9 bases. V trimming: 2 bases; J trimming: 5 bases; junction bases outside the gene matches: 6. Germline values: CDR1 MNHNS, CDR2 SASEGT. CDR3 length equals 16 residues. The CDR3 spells CASSERGTGSTGELFF. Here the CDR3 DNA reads TGTGCCAGCAGTGAACGCGGGACAGGGTCGACCGGGGAGCTGTTTTTT.

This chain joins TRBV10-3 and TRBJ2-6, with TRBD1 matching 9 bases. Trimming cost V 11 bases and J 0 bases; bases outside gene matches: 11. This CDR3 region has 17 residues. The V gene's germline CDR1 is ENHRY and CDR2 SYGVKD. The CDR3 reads CALGQGSVSSGANVLTF. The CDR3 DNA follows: TGTGCCTTAGGACAGGGGTCCGTGAGCTCTGGGGCCAACGTCCTGACTTTC.

The CDR3: CATSDRTSGQETQYF. Here the CDR3 DNA reads TGTGCCACCAGTGATCGGACTAGCGGGCAAGAGACCCAGTACTTC. The chain couples TRBV24-1 to TRBJ2-5, with 11 positions matching TRBD2. The V gene's germline CDR1 is KGHDR and CDR2 SFDVKD. This CDR3 comprises 15 residues. Losses at the gene ends were 3 bases for V and 2 bases for J; bases not matched to a gene: 1.

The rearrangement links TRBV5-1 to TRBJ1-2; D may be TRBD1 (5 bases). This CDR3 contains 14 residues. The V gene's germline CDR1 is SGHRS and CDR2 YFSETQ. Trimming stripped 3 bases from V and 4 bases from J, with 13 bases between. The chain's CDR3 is CASSSGLSPYGYTF. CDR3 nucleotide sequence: TGCGCCAGCAGCTCGGGACTTAGTCCCTATGGCTACACCTTC.

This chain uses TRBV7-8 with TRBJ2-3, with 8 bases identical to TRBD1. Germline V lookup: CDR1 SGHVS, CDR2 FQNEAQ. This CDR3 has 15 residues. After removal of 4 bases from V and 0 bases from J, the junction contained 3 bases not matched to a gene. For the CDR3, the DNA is TGTGCCAGCAGCTCGCAGGGGGCAAGCACAGATACGCAGTATTTT. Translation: CASSSQGASTDTQYF.

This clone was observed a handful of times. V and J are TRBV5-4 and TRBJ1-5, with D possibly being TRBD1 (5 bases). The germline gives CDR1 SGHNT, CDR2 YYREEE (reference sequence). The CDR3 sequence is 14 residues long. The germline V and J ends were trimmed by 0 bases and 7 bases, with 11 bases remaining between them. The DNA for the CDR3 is TGTGCCAGCAGCTTGGGTGGGGCACAGCAGCCCCAGCATTTT. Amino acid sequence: CASSLGGAQQPQHF.

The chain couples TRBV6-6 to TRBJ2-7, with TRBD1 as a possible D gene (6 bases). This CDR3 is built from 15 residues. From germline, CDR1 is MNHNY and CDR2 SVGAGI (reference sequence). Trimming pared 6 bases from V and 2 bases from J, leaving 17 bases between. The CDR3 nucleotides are TGTGCCAGCAGAAATACAGGGAAACTCCCCTACGAGCAGTACTTC. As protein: CASRNTGKLPYEQYF.

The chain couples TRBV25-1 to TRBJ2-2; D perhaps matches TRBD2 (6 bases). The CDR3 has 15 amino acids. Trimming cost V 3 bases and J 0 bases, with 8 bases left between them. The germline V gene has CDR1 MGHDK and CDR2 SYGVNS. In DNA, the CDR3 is TGTGCCAGCAGTGAGACTAGGGCGAACACCGGGGAGCTGTTTTTT. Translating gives CASSETRANTGELFF.

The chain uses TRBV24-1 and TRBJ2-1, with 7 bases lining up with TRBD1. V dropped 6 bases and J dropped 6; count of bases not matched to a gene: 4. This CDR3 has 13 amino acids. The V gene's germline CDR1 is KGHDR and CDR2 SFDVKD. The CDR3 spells CATSRAGGNEQFF. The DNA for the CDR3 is TGTGCCACCAGTAGGGCAGGGGGCAATGAGCAGTTCTTC.

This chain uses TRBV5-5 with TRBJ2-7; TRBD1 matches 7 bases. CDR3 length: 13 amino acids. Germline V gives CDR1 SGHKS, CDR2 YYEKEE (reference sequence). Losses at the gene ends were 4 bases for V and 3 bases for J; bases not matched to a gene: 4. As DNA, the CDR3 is TGTGCCAGCAGCCCGACAGGGATCTACGAGCAGTACTTC. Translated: CASSPTGIYEQYF.

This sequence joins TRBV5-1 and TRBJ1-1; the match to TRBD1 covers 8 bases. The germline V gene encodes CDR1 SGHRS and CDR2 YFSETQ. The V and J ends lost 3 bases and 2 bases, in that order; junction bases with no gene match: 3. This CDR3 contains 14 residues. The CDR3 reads CASSSGQGNTEAFF. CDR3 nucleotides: TGCGCCAGCAGCTCAGGACAGGGAAACACTGAAGCTTTCTTT.

The CDR3 DNA reads as TGTGCCAGCAGCCCTTTTCCCGAAGCTTTCTTT. This translates into CASSPFPEAFF. V is TRBV7-7 and J is TRBJ1-1; D gene ambiguous. The CDR3 extends over 11 amino acids. The germline V and J ends were trimmed by 5 bases and 8 bases, with 9 bases remaining between them. The germline CDR1 and CDR2 sequences are SSHAT and FNYEAQ (reference sequence).

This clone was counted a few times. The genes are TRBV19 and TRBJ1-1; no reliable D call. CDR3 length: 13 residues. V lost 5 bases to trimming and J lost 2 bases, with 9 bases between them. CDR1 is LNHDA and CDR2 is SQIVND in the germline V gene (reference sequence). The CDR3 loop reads CASSPKLNTEAFF. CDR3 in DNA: TGTGCCAGTAGTCCGAAGCTTAACACTGAAGCTTTCTTT.

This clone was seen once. The CDR3 loop is CASSLVQANTGELFF. In DNA form, the CDR3 reads TGCGCCAGCAGCTTGGTGCAGGCGAACACCGGGGAGCTGTTTTTT. This chain uses TRBV5-1 with TRBJ2-2; D is unclear. The CDR3 contains 15 residues. Trimming took 0 bases from V and 0 from J, leaving 6 bases between them. Germline CDR1 SGHRS, CDR2 YFSETQ.

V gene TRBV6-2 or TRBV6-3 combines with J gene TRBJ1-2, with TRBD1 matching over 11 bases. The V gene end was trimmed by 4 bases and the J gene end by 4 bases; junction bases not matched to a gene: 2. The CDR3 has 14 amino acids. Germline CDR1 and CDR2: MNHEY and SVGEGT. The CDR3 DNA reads TGTGCCAGCAGTTGGACAGGGGGCACCTATGGCTACACCTTC. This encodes CASSWTGGTYGYTF.

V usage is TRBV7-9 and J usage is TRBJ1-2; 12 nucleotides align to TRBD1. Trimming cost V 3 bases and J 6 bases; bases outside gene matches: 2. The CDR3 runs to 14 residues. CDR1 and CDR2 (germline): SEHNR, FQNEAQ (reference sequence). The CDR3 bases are TGTGCCAGCAGCTTGGGACAGGGGGCCGATGGCTACACCTTC. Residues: CASSLGQGADGYTF.

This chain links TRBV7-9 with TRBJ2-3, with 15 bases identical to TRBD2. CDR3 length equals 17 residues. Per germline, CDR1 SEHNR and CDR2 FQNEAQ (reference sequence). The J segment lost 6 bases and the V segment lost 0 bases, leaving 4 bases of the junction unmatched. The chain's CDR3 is CASSLAGLAGGSDTQYF. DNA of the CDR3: TGTGCCAGCAGCTTAGCGGGACTAGCGGGAGGAAGTGATACGCAGTATTTT.

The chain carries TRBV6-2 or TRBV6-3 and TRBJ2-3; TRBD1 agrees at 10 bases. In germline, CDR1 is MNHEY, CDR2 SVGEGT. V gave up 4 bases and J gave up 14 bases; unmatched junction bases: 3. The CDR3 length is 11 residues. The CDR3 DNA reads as TGTGCCAGCAGTTTGGGACAGGGGTGGTATTTT. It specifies CASSLGQGWYF.

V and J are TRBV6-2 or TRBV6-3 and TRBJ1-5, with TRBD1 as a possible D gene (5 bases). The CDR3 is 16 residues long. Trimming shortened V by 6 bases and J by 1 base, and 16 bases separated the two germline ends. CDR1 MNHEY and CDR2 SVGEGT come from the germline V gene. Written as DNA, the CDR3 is TGTGCCAGCAGCAACCAGGGCGGGGTGAGCAATCAGCCCCAGCATTTT. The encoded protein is CASSNQGGVSNQPQHF.

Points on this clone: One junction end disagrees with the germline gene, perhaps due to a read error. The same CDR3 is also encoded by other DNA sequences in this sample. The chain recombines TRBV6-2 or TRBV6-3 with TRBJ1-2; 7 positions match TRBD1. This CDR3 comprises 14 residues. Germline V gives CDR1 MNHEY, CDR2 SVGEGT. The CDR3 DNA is TGTGCCAGTAGTTCGCCAAGACAGGGATTTGGCTACACCTTC. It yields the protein CASSSPRQGFGYTF.

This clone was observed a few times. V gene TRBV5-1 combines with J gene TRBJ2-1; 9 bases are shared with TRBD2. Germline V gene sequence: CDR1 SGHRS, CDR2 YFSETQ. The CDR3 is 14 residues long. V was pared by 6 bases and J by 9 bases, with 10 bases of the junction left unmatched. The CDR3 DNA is TGCGCCAGCATTTCCTCCGCGACTAGCGGTGAGCAGTTCTTC. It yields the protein CASISSATSGEQFF.

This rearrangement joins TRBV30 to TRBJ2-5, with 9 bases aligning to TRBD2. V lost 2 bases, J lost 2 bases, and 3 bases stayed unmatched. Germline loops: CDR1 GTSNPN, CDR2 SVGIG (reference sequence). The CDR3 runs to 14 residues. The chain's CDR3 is CAWSRLAGQETQYF. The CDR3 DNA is TGTGCCTGGAGTAGGCTAGCGGGGCAAGAGACCCAGTACTTC.